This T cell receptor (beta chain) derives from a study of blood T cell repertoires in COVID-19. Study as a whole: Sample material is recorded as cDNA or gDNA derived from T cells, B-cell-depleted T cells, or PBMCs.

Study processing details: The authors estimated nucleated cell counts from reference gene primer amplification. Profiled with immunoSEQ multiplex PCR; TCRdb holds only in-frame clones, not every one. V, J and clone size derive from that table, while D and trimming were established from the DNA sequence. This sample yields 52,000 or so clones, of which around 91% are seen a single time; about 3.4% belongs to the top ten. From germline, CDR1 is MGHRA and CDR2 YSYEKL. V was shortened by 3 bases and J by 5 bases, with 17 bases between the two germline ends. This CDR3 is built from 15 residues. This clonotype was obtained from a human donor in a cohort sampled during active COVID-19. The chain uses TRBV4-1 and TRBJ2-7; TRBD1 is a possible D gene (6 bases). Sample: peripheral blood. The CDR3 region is CASSQLAQGANEQYF. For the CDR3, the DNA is TGCGCCAGCAGCCAGCTAGCACAGGGAGCCAACGAGCAGTACTTC.